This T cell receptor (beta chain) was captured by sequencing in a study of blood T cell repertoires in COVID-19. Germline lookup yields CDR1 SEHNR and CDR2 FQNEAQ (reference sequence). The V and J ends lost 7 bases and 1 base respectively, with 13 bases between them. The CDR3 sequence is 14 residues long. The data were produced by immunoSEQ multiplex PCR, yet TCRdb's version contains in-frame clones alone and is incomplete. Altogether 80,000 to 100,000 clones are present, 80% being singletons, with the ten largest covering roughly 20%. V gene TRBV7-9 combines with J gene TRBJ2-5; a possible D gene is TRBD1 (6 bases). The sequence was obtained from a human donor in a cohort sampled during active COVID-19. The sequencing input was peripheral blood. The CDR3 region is CASNPRTAQETQYF. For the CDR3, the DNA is TGTGCCAGCAACCCAAGGACAGCCCAAGAGACCCAGTACTTC.